This is a list of T cell receptor beta chains from one sample in a study of T cells in Graves' hyperthyroidism and ophthalmopathy. TCRdb used MiXCR to reprocess the multiplex PCR reads, holding one entry per CDR3 protein. Found here are over 500,000 distinct CDR3 sequences, around 13% of them singletons; the top ten hold around 13%. The sequenced material came from blood. Receptors were obtained from a woman aged 40-49 years with Graves' hyperthyroidism. Both conserved end residues are part of each CDR3. A D gene is named only where the DNA matches it firmly. The listing skips clone size in some rows; elsewhere it reads once, few, many or a size class.

clone_size | d_call | j_call | v_call | cdr3_nt | cdr3_aa
many | NA | TRBJ2-1 | TRBV3-1 | TGTGCCAGCAGCCCTCACTCCTACAATGAGCAGTTCTTC | CASSPHSYNEQFF
NA | NA | TRBJ1-1 | TRBV19 | TGTGCCAGTAGTATGAGGGGGATCACTGAAGCTTTCTTT | CASSMRGITEAFF
few | NA | TRBJ1-1 | TRBV16 | TGTGCCAGCAGCCAATCATCGATTGAAGCTTTCTTT | CASSQSSIEAFF
many | NA | TRBJ2-3 | TRBV5-1 | TGTGCCAGCAGTGTTACAGATACGCAGTATTTT | CASSVTDTQYF
many | NA | TRBJ1-1 | TRBV5-4 | TGTGCCAGCAGCTTGGAACCGACAGTAGAAGCTTTCTTT | CASSLEPTVEAFF
many | NA | TRBJ2-7 | TRBV9 | TGTGCCAGCAGCGACCGGGACGGGGAGACCTACGAGCAGTACTTC | CASSDRDGETYEQYF
NA | TRBD2 | TRBJ2-3 | TRBV10-3 | TGTGCCATCAGTGAGGGGACTAGCACCCCCTCTACTACGCAGTATTTT | CAISEGTSTPSTTQYF
NA | NA | TRBJ2-1 | TRBV18 | TGTGCCAGCTCATTATATCAGGGGATTGCCGCGGATGAGCAGTTCTTC | CASSLYQGIAADEQFF
NA | NA | TRBJ1-1 | TRBV6-2/TRBV6-3 | TGTGCCAGCCTCGCCGCGACCAGTGAAGCTTTCTTT | CASLAATSEAFF
NA | NA | TRBJ2-6 | TRBV29-1 | TGCAGCGTTGAAGGTGGGGACGGGGCCAACGTCCTGACTTTC | CSVEGGDGANVLTF
many | TRBD2 | TRBJ2-1 | TRBV28 | TGTGCCAGCCTCCTAGCGGGAGGGCCAACGGTTGAGCAGTTCTTC | CASLLAGGPTVEQFF
many | TRBD2 | TRBJ2-1 | TRBV5-1 | TGCGCCAGCAGCGGAGGACTAGCGGGAAGAGTCAATGAGCAGTTCTTC | CASSGGLAGRVNEQFF
NA | NA | TRBJ2-1 | TRBV4-2 | TGTGCCAGCAGCCAAGAACCCCTACAGGGTGGGCAGTTCTTC | CASSQEPLQGGQFF
NA | NA | TRBJ2-3 | TRBV6-5 | TGTGCCAGCAGTTGGACTACTGGCACAGATACGCAGTATTTT | CASSWTTGTDTQYF
many | TRBD2 | TRBJ2-5 | TRBV7-9 | TGTGCCAGCGGAGTAGCGGGAGGTCAAGAGACCCAGTACTTC | CASGVAGGQETQYF
few | NA | TRBJ2-3 | TRBV13 | TGTGCCAGCAGCTTAGCCGGGTACGGAACGCAGTATTTT | CASSLAGYGTQYF
many | NA | TRBJ2-7 | TRBV29-1 | TGCAGCGTTCGTGACAGCCGGTACCCCTACGAGCAGTACTTC | CSVRDSRYPYEQYF
many | NA | TRBJ1-6 | TRBV12-3/TRBV12-4 | TGTGCCAGCAGTTTGGTGGGAGCGGATTCACCCCTCCACTTT | CASSLVGADSPLHF
NA | TRBD2 | TRBJ2-3 | TRBV7-9 | TGTGCCAGCAGCCGAGCGGACAGGACAGCGACTAGCGGGATCACAGATACGCAGTATTTT | CASSRADRTATSGITDTQYF
many | NA | TRBJ1-2 | TRBV11-3 | TGTGCCAGCAGCTCACTACCTAGAGGCCATGGCTACACCTTC | CASSSLPRGHGYTF
NA | NA | TRBJ2-4 | TRBV20-1 | TGCAGTGCTGAGGGGGGAAGAGGGGGCAAAAACATTCAGTACTTC | CSAEGGRGGKNIQYF
many | NA | TRBJ1-1 | TRBV2 | TGTGCCAGCAGTGTCGACGGGGGGAGAGCTTTCTTT | CASSVDGGRAFF
NA | NA | TRBJ1-2 | TRBV3-1 | TGTGCCAGCAGCCAAGGTACGAGGGTTAACTATGGCTACACCTTC | CASSQGTRVNYGYTF
many | TRBD1 | TRBJ2-2 | TRBV29-1 | TGCAGCGTTCAAACAGGGGGCGGGGAGCTGTTTTTT | CSVQTGGGELFF
many | NA | TRBJ2-1 | TRBV9 | TGTGCCAGCAGCGCTCAGGGGTTAAATGAGCAGTTCTTC | CASSAQGLNEQFF
once | TRBD1 | TRBJ1-1 | TRBV7-3 | TGTGCCAGCAGCTTAGCCCCAGGGACAGTGAACACTGAAGCTTTCTTT | CASSLAPGTVNTEAFF
many | NA | TRBJ2-7 | TRBV11-2 | TGTGCCAGCAGCTTAGAGGGAGCTAGTCCCGAGCAGTACTTC | CASSLEGASPEQYF
many | NA | TRBJ1-2 | TRBV7-6 | TGTGCCAGCAGCCAATCGGACAGTAACTATGGCTACACCTTC | CASSQSDSNYGYTF
NA | NA | TRBJ1-2 | TRBV28 | TGTGCCAGCAGCGACCGGGACGGGAGCTATGGCTACACCTTC | CASSDRDGSYGYTF
NA | TRBD2 | TRBJ2-3 | TRBV20-1 | TGCAGTGCTAAGGGACTAGCGGATGACACAGATACGCAGTATTTT | CSAKGLADDTDTQYF
NA | TRBD2 | TRBJ2-1 | TRBV11-3 | TGTGCCAGCAGCTCCCCGGGACTAGCCCTCCATGAGCAGTTCTTC | CASSSPGLALHEQFF
NA | TRBD2 | TRBJ2-3 | TRBV4-1 | TGCGCCAGCAGCCATGTTGTACTAGCGGGAGTAACAGATACGCAGTATTTT | CASSHVVLAGVTDTQYF
many | NA | TRBJ2-1 | TRBV7-3 | TGTGCCAGCAGCTCCCCTTTCATGGGGGAAGGCGGGCCACCGAACAATGAGCAGTTCTTC | CASSSPFMGEGGPPNNEQFF
few | TRBD1 | TRBJ1-4 | TRBV15 | TGTGCCACCACACCAGGGACAGGGGGCCCAGCTAATGAAAAACTGTTTTTT | CATTPGTGGPANEKLFF
many | NA | TRBJ1-1 | TRBV11-2 | TGTGCCAGCAGCGCGACTATGGCTTTCTTT | CASSATMAFF
few | TRBD2 | TRBJ2-2 | TRBV6-7 | TGTGCCAGCAGTTGGGGACTAGCGGAACCTTCGAACACCGGGGAGCTGTTTTTT | CASSWGLAEPSNTGELFF
many | TRBD1 | TRBJ2-7 | TRBV6-2/TRBV6-3 | TGTGCCAGCAAAGGATACAGGGGCTACGAGCAGTACTTC | CASKGYRGYEQYF